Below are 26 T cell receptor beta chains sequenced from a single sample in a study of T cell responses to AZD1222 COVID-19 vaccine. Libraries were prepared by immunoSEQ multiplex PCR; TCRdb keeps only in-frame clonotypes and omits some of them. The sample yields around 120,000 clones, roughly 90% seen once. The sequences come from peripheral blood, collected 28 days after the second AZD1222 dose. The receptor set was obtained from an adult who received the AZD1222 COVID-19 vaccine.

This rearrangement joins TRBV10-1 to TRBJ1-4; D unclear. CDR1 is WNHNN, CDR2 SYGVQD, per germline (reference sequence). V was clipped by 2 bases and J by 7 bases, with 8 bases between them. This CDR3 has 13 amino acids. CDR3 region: CASSEMYGEKLFF. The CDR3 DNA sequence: TGCGCCAGCAGTGAGATGTACGGTGAAAAACTGTTTTTT.

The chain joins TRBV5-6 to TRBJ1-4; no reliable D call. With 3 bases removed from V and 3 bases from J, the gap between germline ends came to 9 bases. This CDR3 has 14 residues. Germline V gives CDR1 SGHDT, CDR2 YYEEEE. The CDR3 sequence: CASSSLSSNEKLFF. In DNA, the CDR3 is TGTGCCAGCAGCTCCCTATCCTCTAATGAAAAACTGTTTTTT.

The CDR3 nucleotides are TGTGCCAGCATCGGGTCAGGGACTAATGAAAAACTGTTTTTT. Translation gives CASIGSGTNEKLFF. The gene calls are TRBV3-1 (or the pseudogene TRBV3-2) and TRBJ1-4; D might be TRBD1 (5 bases). The V gene lost 7 bases and the J gene lost 2 bases, with 11 bases spanning the gap. The CDR3 length is 14 residues. Per the germline V gene, CDR1 is LGHDT and CDR2 is YNNKEL (reference sequence).

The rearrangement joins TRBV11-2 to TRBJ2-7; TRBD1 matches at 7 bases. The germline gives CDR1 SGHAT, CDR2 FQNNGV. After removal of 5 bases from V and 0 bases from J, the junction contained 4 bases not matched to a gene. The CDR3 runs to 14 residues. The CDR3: CASSPRDSSYEQYF. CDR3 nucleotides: TGTGCCAGCAGCCCCCGGGACAGCTCCTACGAGCAGTACTTC.

The DNA of the CDR3 is TGTGCCAGCAGCCGAATTGGACAGGGGGACTATGGCTACACCTTC. Translating gives CASSRIGQGDYGYTF. The chain recombines TRBV3-1 (or the pseudogene TRBV3-2) with TRBJ1-2; 10 nucleotides match TRBD1. V lost 4 bases, J lost 3 bases, and 5 bases stayed unmatched. The germline V gene encodes CDR1 LGHDT and CDR2 YNNKEL (reference sequence). The CDR3 covers 15 residues.

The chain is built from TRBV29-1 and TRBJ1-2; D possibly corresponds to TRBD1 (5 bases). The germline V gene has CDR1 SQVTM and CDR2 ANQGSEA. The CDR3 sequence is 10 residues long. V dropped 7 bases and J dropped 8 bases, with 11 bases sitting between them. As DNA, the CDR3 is TGCAGCGCCAACGGGGGAGGCTACACCTTC. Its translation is CSANGGGYTF.

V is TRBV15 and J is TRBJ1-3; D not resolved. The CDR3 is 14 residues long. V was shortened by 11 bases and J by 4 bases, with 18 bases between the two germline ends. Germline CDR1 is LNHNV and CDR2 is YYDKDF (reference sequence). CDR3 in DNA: TGTGCCTCCTCGGCCCGGGGATCCGGAAACACCATATATTTT. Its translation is CASSARGSGNTIYF. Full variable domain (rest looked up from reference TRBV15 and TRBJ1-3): DAMVIQNPRYQVTQFGKPVTLSCSQTLNHNVMYWYQQKSSQAPKLLFHYYDKDFNNEADTPDNFQSRRPNTSFCFLDIRSPGLGDTAMYLCASSARGSGNTIYFGEGSWLTVV.

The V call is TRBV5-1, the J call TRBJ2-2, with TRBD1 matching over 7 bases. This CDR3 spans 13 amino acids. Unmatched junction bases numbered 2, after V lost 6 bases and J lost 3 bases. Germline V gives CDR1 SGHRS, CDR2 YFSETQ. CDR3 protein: CASTGTDTGELFF. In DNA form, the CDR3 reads TGCGCCAGCACCGGGACAGACACCGGGGAGCTGTTTTTT.

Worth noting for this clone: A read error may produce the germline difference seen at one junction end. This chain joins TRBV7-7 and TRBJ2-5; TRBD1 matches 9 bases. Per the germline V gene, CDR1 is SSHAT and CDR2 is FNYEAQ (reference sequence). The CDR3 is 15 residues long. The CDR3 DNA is TGTGCTAGCAGACCCCCGGGACAGGGACAAGAGACCCAGTACTTC. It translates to CASRPPGQGQETQYF.

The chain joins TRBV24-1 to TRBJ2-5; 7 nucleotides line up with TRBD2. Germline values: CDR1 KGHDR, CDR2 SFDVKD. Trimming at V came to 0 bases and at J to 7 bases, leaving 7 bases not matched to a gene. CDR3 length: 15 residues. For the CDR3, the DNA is TGTGCCACCAGTGATTTGCCGGGGGGTCGGGGGACCCAGTACTTC. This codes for CATSDLPGGRGTQYF.

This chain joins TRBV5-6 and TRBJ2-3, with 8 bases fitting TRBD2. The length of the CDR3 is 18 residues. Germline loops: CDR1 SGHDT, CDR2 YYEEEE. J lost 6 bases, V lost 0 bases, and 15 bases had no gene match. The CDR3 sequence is CASSLVSRREVGRDTQYF. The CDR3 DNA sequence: TGTGCCAGCAGCTTGGTGTCAAGGCGGGAGGTGGGGCGGGATACGCAGTATTTT.

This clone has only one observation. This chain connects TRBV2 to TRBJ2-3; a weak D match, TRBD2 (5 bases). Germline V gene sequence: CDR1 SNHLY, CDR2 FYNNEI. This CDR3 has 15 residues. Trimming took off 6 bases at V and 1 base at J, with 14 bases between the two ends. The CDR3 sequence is CASRLSGIGTDTQYF. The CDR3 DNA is TGTGCCAGCAGGCTGTCGGGGATAGGCACAGATACGCAGTATTTT.

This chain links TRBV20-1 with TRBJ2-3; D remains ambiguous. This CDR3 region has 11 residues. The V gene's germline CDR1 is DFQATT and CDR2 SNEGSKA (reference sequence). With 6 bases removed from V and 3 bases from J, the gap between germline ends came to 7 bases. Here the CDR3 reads CSATATDTQYF. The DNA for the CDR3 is TGCAGTGCGACCGCGACAGATACGCAGTATTTT.

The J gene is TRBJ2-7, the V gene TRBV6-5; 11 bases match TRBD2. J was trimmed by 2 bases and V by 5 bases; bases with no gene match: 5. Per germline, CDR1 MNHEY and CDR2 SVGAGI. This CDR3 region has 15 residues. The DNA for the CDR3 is TGTGCCAGCAGTCAGACTAGCGGGATGACCTACGAGCAGTACTTC. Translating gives CASSQTSGMTYEQYF.

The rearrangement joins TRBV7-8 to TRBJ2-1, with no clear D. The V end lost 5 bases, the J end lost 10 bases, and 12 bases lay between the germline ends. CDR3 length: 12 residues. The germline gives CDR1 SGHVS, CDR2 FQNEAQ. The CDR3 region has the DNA TGTGCCAGCAGCCCCCGACAAGAAGAGCAGTTCTTC. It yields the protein CASSPRQEEQFF.

The CDR3 sequence: CASGIVFSSTDTQYF. Written as DNA, the CDR3 is TGTGCCAGCGGAATAGTCTTCTCTAGCACAGATACGCAGTATTTT. This chain joins TRBV6-5 and TRBJ2-3; D is ambiguous. The CDR3 length is 15 residues. The ends were cut back, 8 bases at V and 0 bases at J, with 15 bases in the middle. The germline V gene has CDR1 MNHEY and CDR2 SVGAGI.

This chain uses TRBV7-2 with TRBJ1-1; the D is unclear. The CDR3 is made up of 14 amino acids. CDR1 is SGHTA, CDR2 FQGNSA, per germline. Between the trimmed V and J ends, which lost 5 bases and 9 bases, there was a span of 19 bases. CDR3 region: CASSPLRSRSKAFF. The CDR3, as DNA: TGTGCCAGCAGCCCACTCCGGTCTCGCTCGAAAGCTTTCTTT.

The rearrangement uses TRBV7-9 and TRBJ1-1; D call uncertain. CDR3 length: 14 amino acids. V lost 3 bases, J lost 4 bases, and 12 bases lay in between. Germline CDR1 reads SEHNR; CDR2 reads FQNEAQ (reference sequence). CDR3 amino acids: CASSLEGGSTEAFF. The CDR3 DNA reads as TGTGCCAGCAGCTTGGAGGGCGGGAGCACTGAAGCTTTCTTT.

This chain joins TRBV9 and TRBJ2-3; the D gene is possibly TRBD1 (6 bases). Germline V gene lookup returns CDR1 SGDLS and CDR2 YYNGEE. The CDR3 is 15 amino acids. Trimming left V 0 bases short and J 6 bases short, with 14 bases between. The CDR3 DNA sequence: TGTGCCAGCAGCGTAGAGCAGGGGCCCCGGGATACGCAGTATTTT. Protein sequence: CASSVEQGPRDTQYF.

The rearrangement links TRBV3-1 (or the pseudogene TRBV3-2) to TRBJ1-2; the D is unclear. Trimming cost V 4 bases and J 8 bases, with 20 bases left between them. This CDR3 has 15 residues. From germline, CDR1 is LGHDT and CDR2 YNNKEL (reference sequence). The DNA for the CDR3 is TGTGCCAGCAGCCCTGGGTTGGATGTTTATTTAGGCTACACCTTC. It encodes CASSPGLDVYLGYTF.

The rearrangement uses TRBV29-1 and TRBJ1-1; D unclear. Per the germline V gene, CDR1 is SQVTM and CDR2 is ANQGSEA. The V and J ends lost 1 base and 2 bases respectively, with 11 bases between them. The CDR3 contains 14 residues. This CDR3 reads CSVEGRLANTEAFF. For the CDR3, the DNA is TGCAGCGTTGAAGGGCGGCTAGCCAACACTGAAGCTTTCTTT.

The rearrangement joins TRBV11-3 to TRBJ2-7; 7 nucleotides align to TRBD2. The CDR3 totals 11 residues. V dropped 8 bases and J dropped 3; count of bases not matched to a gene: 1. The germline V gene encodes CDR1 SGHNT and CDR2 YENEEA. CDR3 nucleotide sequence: TGTGCCAGCGGGGAGGGCTACGAGCAGTACTTC. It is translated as CASGEGYEQYF.

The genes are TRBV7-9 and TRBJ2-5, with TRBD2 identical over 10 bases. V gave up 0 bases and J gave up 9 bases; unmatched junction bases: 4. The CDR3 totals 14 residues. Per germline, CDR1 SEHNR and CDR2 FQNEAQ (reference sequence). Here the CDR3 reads CASSLALGLASQYF. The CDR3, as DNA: TGTGCCAGCAGCTTAGCGTTGGGACTAGCGTCCCAGTACTTC.

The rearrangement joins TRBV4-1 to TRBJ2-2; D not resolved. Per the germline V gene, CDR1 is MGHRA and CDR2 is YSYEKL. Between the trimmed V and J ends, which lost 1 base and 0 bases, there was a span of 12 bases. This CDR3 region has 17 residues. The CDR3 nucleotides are TGCGCCAGCAGCCAAGGTCCTTGGACGGCGAACACCGGGGAGCTGTTTTTT. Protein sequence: CASSQGPWTANTGELFF.

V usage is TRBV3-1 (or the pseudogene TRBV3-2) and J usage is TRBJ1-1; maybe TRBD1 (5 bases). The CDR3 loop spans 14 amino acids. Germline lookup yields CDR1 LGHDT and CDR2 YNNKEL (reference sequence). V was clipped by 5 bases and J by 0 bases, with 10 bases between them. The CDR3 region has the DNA TGTGCCAGCAGCAGGGACGGTATGAACACTGAAGCTTTCTTT. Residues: CASSRDGMNTEAFF.

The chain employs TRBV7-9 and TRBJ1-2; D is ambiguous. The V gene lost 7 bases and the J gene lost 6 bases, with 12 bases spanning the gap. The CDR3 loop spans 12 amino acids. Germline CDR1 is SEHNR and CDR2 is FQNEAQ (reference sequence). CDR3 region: CASTNMEDGYTF. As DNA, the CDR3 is TGTGCCAGCACCAATATGGAGGATGGCTACACCTTC.